These T cell receptor beta chains were read from a single sample in a study of cytomegalovirus exposure and HLA in healthy donors. Some clones are missing from TCRdb's copy, which holds only in-frame ones; the method was immunoSEQ multiplex PCR. The table includes 120,000 to 150,000 clones, approximately 80% detected once. Input material: PBMCs. Receptor source: a male donor in good health and CMV-seropositive. Each CDR3 is given with its conserved first and last residue. Fields, in order: clone size, D gene, J gene, V gene, CDR3 DNA, CDR3 protein. The D gene is left open where the match is weak. Rows give clone size only sometimes, using once, few, many, or a class for an expanded clone.

clone_size: NA
d_call: TRBD1
j_call: TRBJ1-2
v_call: TRBV19
cdr3_nt: TGTGCCAGTAGTCCGCTTGGGACAGGGGCCTATGGCTACACCTTC
cdr3_aa: CASSPLGTGAYGYTF

clone_size: NA
d_call: NA
j_call: TRBJ2-7
v_call: TRBV7-9
cdr3_nt: TGTGCCAGCAGCTTGACGGAGGGGACCTCCTACGAGCAGTACTTC
cdr3_aa: CASSLTEGTSYEQYF

clone_size: few
d_call: NA
j_call: TRBJ1-1
v_call: TRBV10-3
cdr3_nt: TGTGCCATCAGAATGGGAGCTCGCGACACTGAAGCTTTCTTT
cdr3_aa: CAIRMGARDTEAFF

clone_size: once
d_call: NA
j_call: TRBJ2-7
v_call: TRBV28
cdr3_nt: TGTGCCAGCAGTTTATCTTTTGAGCAGTACTTC
cdr3_aa: CASSLSFEQYF

clone_size: NA
d_call: TRBD1
j_call: TRBJ2-3
v_call: TRBV7-9
cdr3_nt: TGTGCCAGCAGCACGCGACAGGGGAATGCAGATACGCAGTATTTT
cdr3_aa: CASSTRQGNADTQYF

clone_size: NA
d_call: NA
j_call: TRBJ2-5
v_call: TRBV28
cdr3_nt: TGTGCCAGCACAAGGAGGGGGCTCAGGGGAGAGACCCAGTACTTC
cdr3_aa: CASTRRGLRGETQYF

clone_size: NA
d_call: NA
j_call: TRBJ2-6
v_call: TRBV5-4
cdr3_nt: TGTGCCAGCAGAGACCCCAGAGGGGGGGTTGGGGCCAACGTCCTGACTTTC
cdr3_aa: CASRDPRGGVGANVLTF

clone_size: NA
d_call: TRBD2
j_call: TRBJ2-3
v_call: TRBV6-4
cdr3_nt: TGTGCCAGCAACCCTAGCGGGAGGGCCACAGATACGCAGTATTTT
cdr3_aa: CASNPSGRATDTQYF

clone_size: NA
d_call: TRBD2
j_call: TRBJ2-5
v_call: TRBV29-1
cdr3_nt: TGCAGCGCTCGACGGGGCGGGGGACCACAAGAGACCCAGTACTTC
cdr3_aa: CSARRGGGPQETQYF

clone_size: NA
d_call: NA
j_call: TRBJ2-3
v_call: TRBV29-1
cdr3_nt: TGCAGCGTTGATTTCTCGGACAAGGGCACAGATACGCAGTATTTT
cdr3_aa: CSVDFSDKGTDTQYF

clone_size: NA
d_call: NA
j_call: TRBJ2-7
v_call: TRBV7-9
cdr3_nt: TGTGCCAGCAGCTTAGAATCAGGGGAGCAGTACTTC
cdr3_aa: CASSLESGEQYF

clone_size: NA
d_call: NA
j_call: TRBJ1-5
v_call: TRBV6-1
cdr3_nt: TGTGCCAGCAGTGGAGAAATGGGGGCGTCGGGGCCCCAGCATTTT
cdr3_aa: CASSGEMGASGPQHF

clone_size: NA
d_call: NA
j_call: TRBJ1-5
v_call: TRBV18
cdr3_nt: TGTGCCAGCTCACCAGATGAGGGATCGGGTTTTTGGCCCCAGCATTTT
cdr3_aa: CASSPDEGSGFWPQHF

clone_size: NA
d_call: NA
j_call: TRBJ2-7
v_call: TRBV5-1
cdr3_nt: TGCGCCAGCAGCTTGGAAGGGGACTTTCCCTACGAGCAGTACTTC
cdr3_aa: CASSLEGDFPYEQYF

clone_size: NA
d_call: TRBD1
j_call: TRBJ1-6
v_call: TRBV9
cdr3_nt: TGTGCCAGCAGCGTAGGGGACAGGGGGCTTTCACCCCTCCACTTT
cdr3_aa: CASSVGDRGLSPLHF

clone_size: NA
d_call: TRBD2
j_call: TRBJ2-7
v_call: TRBV5-1
cdr3_nt: TGCGCCAGCAGCGATGATAGCGGGTACGAGCAGTACTTC
cdr3_aa: CASSDDSGYEQYF

clone_size: NA
d_call: TRBD2
j_call: TRBJ2-2
v_call: TRBV29-1
cdr3_nt: TGCAGCGGAGATAGCGGGAGGGCTAAGGGCACCGGGGAGCTGTTTTTT
cdr3_aa: CSGDSGRAKGTGELFF

clone_size: NA
d_call: NA
j_call: TRBJ1-5
v_call: TRBV4-2
cdr3_nt: TGTGCCAGCAGCCAAACAGGGATGGGACTATATAGCAATCAGCCCCAGCATTTT
cdr3_aa: CASSQTGMGLYSNQPQHF

clone_size: NA
d_call: TRBD1
j_call: TRBJ2-7
v_call: TRBV28
cdr3_nt: TGTGCCAGCAGTTTTGAGGCCGGATTCGGGACAGTACTCTACGAGCAGTACTTC
cdr3_aa: CASSFEAGFGTVLYEQYF

clone_size: NA
d_call: NA
j_call: TRBJ2-7
v_call: TRBV18
cdr3_nt: TGTGCCAGCTCACCACCTACCTACGAGCAGTACTTC
cdr3_aa: CASSPPTYEQYF

clone_size: NA
d_call: NA
j_call: TRBJ1-4
v_call: TRBV25-1
cdr3_nt: TGTGCCAGCAGTGCTATCAAAGTTGAAAAACTGTTTTTT
cdr3_aa: CASSAIKVEKLFF

clone_size: few
d_call: TRBD1
j_call: TRBJ2-3
v_call: TRBV6-1
cdr3_nt: TGTGCCAGCAGTGAAGACAGGGGCACCACAGATACGCAGTATTTT
cdr3_aa: CASSEDRGTTDTQYF

clone_size: NA
d_call: TRBD2
j_call: TRBJ2-1
v_call: TRBV7-9
cdr3_nt: TGTGCCAGCAGCTTTCCCATAGCGGGGCAAAACAATGAGCAGTTCTTC
cdr3_aa: CASSFPIAGQNNEQFF